The next 20 T cell receptor beta chains were all read from a single sample in a study of cytomegalovirus exposure and HLA in healthy donors. The PCR contained 60 Vbeta and 13 Jbeta primers. Generated by immunoSEQ multiplex PCR, the TCRdb table keeps only in-frame clones and is missing some. The sample includes fewer than 250,000 clones, around 67% seen only once; the top ten take around 3.3%. Material for sequencing was PBMCs. These receptor sequences come from a woman aged 25-40 years in good health and CMV-seropositive.

V is TRBV27 and J is TRBJ2-1, with a possible D match to TRBD1 (5 bases). The CDR3 contains 13 residues. Germline V gives CDR1 MNHEY, CDR2 SMNVEV (reference sequence). V dropped 5 bases and J dropped 8 bases, with 13 bases sitting between them. The CDR3 reads CASSDRAGYEQFF. CDR3 DNA sequence: TGTGCCAGCAGTGATAGAGCAGGGTATGAGCAGTTCTTC.

The chain carries TRBV27 and TRBJ2-7; 8 bases line up with TRBD1. Germline V gene sequence: CDR1 MNHEY, CDR2 SMNVEV (reference sequence). This CDR3 has 13 residues. V dropped 5 bases and J dropped 5; count of bases not matched to a gene: 5. CDR3 sequence (DNA): TGTGCCAGCAGTCTGACAGGGGTGCACGAGCAGTACTTC. It yields the protein CASSLTGVHEQYF.

This chain joins TRBV28 and TRBJ1-1; no reliable D call. CDR1 MDHEN and CDR2 SYDVKM come from the germline V gene. Trimming stripped 1 base from V and 0 bases from J, with 15 bases between. The CDR3 has 17 amino acids. CDR3 sequence: CASSLYEFHRVNTEAFF. The CDR3 DNA sequence: TGTGCCAGCAGTTTATATGAGTTTCATCGGGTGAACACTGAAGCTTTCTTT. Combining the CDR3 with reference TRBV28 and TRBJ1-1 gives the whole variable domain DVKVTQSSRYLVKRTGEKVFLECVQDMDHENMFWYRQDPGLGLRLIYFSYDVKMKEKGDIPEGYSVSREKKERFSLILESASTNQTSMYLCASSLYEFHRVNTEAFFGQGTRLTVV.

The chain is built from TRBV7-8 and TRBJ1-1; D may be TRBD1 (6 bases). Trimming stripped 0 bases from V and 0 bases from J, with 14 bases between. Germline V gene sequence: CDR1 SGHVS, CDR2 FQNEAQ. The length of the CDR3 is 17 residues. CDR3 sequence (DNA): TGTGCCAGCAGCTTAGCCTACAGGGTCAAAGTGAACACTGAAGCTTTCTTT. Translated: CASSLAYRVKVNTEAFF.

This clone appeared a single time. CDR3 region: CASSIGQGASYEQYF. DNA of the CDR3: TGTGCCAGTAGTATCGGGCAGGGGGCTTCTTACGAGCAGTACTTC. V is TRBV19 and J is TRBJ2-7; 8 nucleotides match TRBD1. The CDR3 runs to 15 residues. The V and J ends lost 3 bases and 4 bases, in that order; junction bases with no gene match: 8. Germline CDR1 is LNHDA and CDR2 is SQIVND (reference sequence).

The genes are TRBV13 and TRBJ1-1, with 11 bases fitting TRBD1. The CDR3 is 14 residues long. Germline CDR1 reads PRHDT; CDR2 reads FYEKMQ (reference sequence). Germline trimming cut 6 bases from V and 1 base from J; bases unmatched to any gene: 1. The CDR3 DNA sequence: TGTGCCAGCAGGGACAGGGGGCAGAACACTGAAGCTTTCTTT. It codes for CASRDRGQNTEAFF.

CDR3 nucleotides: TGTGCCAGCAGGCAGCGGGACTATGGCTACACCTTC. Translation: CASRQRDYGYTF. The J gene is TRBJ1-2, the V gene TRBV7-9; D remains ambiguous. The CDR3 is 12 residues long. CDR1 is SEHNR, CDR2 FQNEAQ, per germline (reference sequence). With 6 bases removed from V and 3 bases from J, the gap between germline ends came to 8 bases.

A few counts support this clone. This sequence joins TRBV6-1 and TRBJ2-7; 7 bases match TRBD1. J was trimmed by 3 bases and V by 10 bases; bases with no gene match: 9. Germline loops: CDR1 MNHNS, CDR2 SASEGT. This CDR3 has 13 residues. CDR3 DNA: TGTGCCACCGAGGGACAGAGCGACTACGAGCAGTACTTC. Protein sequence: CATEGQSDYEQYF.

This chain connects TRBV13 to TRBJ2-3; TRBD2 aligns across 8 bases. V shed 2 bases and J 5 bases; nucleotides not matched to a gene: 9. CDR1 PRHDT and CDR2 FYEKMQ come from the germline V gene (reference sequence). CDR3 length: 16 amino acids. For the CDR3, the DNA is TGTGCCAGCAGCTTACGGTCTAGCGGGTTTGGAGATACGCAGTATTTT. This gives the protein CASSLRSSGFGDTQYF.

This clone was seen a single time. The chain has TRBV28 and TRBJ1-2; D might be TRBD1 (5 bases). V was trimmed by 8 bases and J by 4 bases, leaving 17 bases between them. CDR1 and CDR2 (germline): MDHEN, SYDVKM. This CDR3 contains 14 residues. The CDR3 nucleotides are TGTGCCAGCGGGGGGGGACCTCCGGGCTATGGCTACACCTTC. Its protein product is CASGGGPPGYGYTF.

The CDR3: CASRGQPNTEAFF. The CDR3, as DNA: TGTGCCAGCAGGGGACAGCCGAACACTGAAGCTTTCTTT. The chain joins TRBV6-1 to TRBJ1-1; 7 bases align to TRBD1. The germline V gene encodes CDR1 MNHNS and CDR2 SASEGT. The CDR3 contains 13 residues. Germline trimming cut 6 bases from V and 1 base from J; bases unmatched to any gene: 2.

This clone was observed a few times. This sequence joins TRBV27 and TRBJ2-1, with D uncertain. This CDR3 has 11 amino acids. Per germline, CDR1 MNHEY and CDR2 SMNVEV (reference sequence). Trimming removed 8 bases from V and 4 bases from J, with 6 bases in between. CDR3 residues: CASGLYNEQFF. The DNA of the CDR3 is TGTGCCAGCGGGCTGTACAATGAGCAGTTCTTC.

The chain combines TRBV28 with TRBJ2-5, with D possibly matching TRBD2 (6 bases). This CDR3 is 17 amino acids long. Between the trimmed V and J ends, which lost 2 bases and 6 bases, there was a span of 22 bases. CDR1 and CDR2 from the germline V gene are MDHEN and SYDVKM. DNA of the CDR3: TGTGCCAGCAGTTTACTGACCGGGACTCTAAATTTGAAGACCCAGTACTTC. It is translated as CASSLLTGTLNLKTQYF.

The CDR3 loop is CASSETSGVSNEQFF. CDR3 DNA sequence: TGTGCCAGCAGTGAAACTAGCGGGGTTTCCAATGAGCAGTTCTTC. This sequence joins TRBV28 and TRBJ2-1, with 10 bases that match TRBD2. This CDR3 spans 15 amino acids. V was clipped by 5 bases and J by 6 bases; unmatched bases: 7. Germline assignment: CDR1 MDHEN and CDR2 SYDVKM.

The table lists this clone with a few counts. This chain joins TRBV4-1 and TRBJ2-1; weak D call: TRBD2 (6 bases). The germline gives CDR1 MGHRA, CDR2 YSYEKL. Trimming pared 0 bases from V and 5 bases from J, leaving 17 bases between. CDR3 length: 17 residues. This chain's CDR3 is CASSQDPVGGRNNEQFF. The CDR3 DNA reads TGCGCCAGCAGCCAAGATCCTGTGGGAGGAAGAAACAATGAGCAGTTCTTC.

J is TRBJ2-7 and V is TRBV10-3; D may be TRBD2 (6 bases). There are 12 residues in the CDR3. The V gene lost 0 bases and the J gene lost 7 bases, with 7 bases spanning the gap. Germline values: CDR1 ENHRY, CDR2 SYGVKD. DNA of the CDR3: TGTGCCATCAGTGAGTCCGCGGGGGAGCAGTACTTC. This codes for CAISESAGEQYF.

This chain links TRBV5-1 with TRBJ1-1; a weak D match, TRBD1 (5 bases). The CDR3 has 14 residues. V was pared by 2 bases and J by 4 bases, with 12 bases between. Germline CDR1 is SGHRS and CDR2 is YFSETQ. CDR3 loop: CASSLASGGTEAFF. CDR3 coding DNA: TGCGCCAGCAGCTTAGCGTCGGGGGGCACTGAAGCTTTCTTT. Complete variable domain (other parts from reference TRBV5-1 and TRBJ1-1): KAGVTQTPRYLIKTRGQQVTLSCSPISGHRSVSWYQQTPGQGLQFLFEYFSETQRNKGNFPGRFSGRQFSNSRSEMNVSTLELGDSALYLCASSLASGGTEAFFGQGTRLTVV.

The chain uses TRBV28 and TRBJ1-1; D is uncertain. Trimming cost V 3 bases and J 1 base, with 6 bases left between them. The CDR3 spans 13 residues. Germline assignment: CDR1 MDHEN and CDR2 SYDVKM. The CDR3 DNA reads as TGTGCCAGCAGTTTGCTAAGGAACACTGAAGCTTTCTTT. Its translation: CASSLLRNTEAFF. Filled out from reference TRBV28 and TRBJ1-1, the complete variable domain reads DVKVTQSSRYLVKRTGEKVFLECVQDMDHENMFWYRQDPGLGLRLIYFSYDVKMKEKGDIPEGYSVSREKKERFSLILESASTNQTSMYLCASSLLRNTEAFFGQGTRLTVV.

The rearrangement links TRBV7-9 to TRBJ1-1, with D perhaps TRBD1 (6 bases). The germline V gene has CDR1 SEHNR and CDR2 FQNEAQ (reference sequence). The CDR3 is 12 residues long. Deletions cut 11 bases from V and 7 bases from J, with 17 bases between. Here the CDR3 reads CAGRTVGLEAFF. The DNA for the CDR3 is TGTGCCGGGCGGACAGTGGGCCTTGAAGCTTTCTTT. Full variable domain (missing parts from reference TRBV7-9 and TRBJ1-1): DTGVSQNPRHKITKRGQNVTFRCDPISEHNRLYWYRQTLGQGPEFLTYFQNEAQLEKSRLLSDRFSAERPKGSFSTLEIQRTEQGDSAMYLCAGRTVGLEAFFGQGTRLTVV.

This sequence joins TRBV28 and TRBJ2-5; TRBD1 matches 8 bases. CDR1 and CDR2 from the germline V gene are MDHEN and SYDVKM. V lost 8 bases and J lost 1; bases outside the gene matches: 6. The CDR3 runs to 14 residues. CDR3 DNA sequence: TGTGCCAGCCACAGGGGGACGAGCCAAGAGACCCAGTACTTC. This translates into CASHRGTSQETQYF.